A single sample is the source of the 7 T cell receptor beta chains below, sequenced in a study of blood T cell repertoires in COVID-19. Assay used: immunoSEQ multiplex PCR; TCRdb lists only in-frame clones, some missing. The data contain about 150,000 clones, more than 65% of them singletons. The sequenced material came from peripheral blood. The receptors originated from a man aged 55 to 70 with acute or convalescent COVID-19.

The chain recombines TRBV4-1 with TRBJ2-1; D unresolved. Germline V gives CDR1 MGHRA, CDR2 YSYEKL. The V end was cut by 1 base, the J end by 2 bases, with 3 bases between. This CDR3 region has 13 residues. Here the CDR3 reads CASSQGTYNEQFF. In DNA form, the CDR3 reads TGCGCCAGCAGCCAAGGTACCTACAATGAGCAGTTCTTC.

The chain uses TRBV11-3 and TRBJ2-7; D perhaps matches TRBD2 (5 bases). From germline, CDR1 is SGHNT and CDR2 YENEEA. CDR3 length: 13 residues. The V end lost 5 bases, the J end lost 7 bases, and 15 bases lay between the germline ends. CDR3 residues: CASSVRDSGEQYF. DNA of the CDR3: TGTGCCAGCAGCGTACGGGATTCGGGTGAGCAGTACTTC.

V is TRBV6-5 and J is TRBJ2-7, with TRBD2 identical over 11 bases. V lost 5 bases to trimming and J lost 4 bases; unmatched junction nucleotides: 4. In germline, CDR1 is MNHEY, CDR2 SVGAGI. The CDR3 is 14 amino acids. The CDR3 is CASSPTSGNYEQYF. CDR3 DNA: TGTGCCAGCAGTCCGACTAGCGGGAATTACGAGCAGTACTTC.

This sequence joins TRBV19 and TRBJ2-3; 10 nucleotides align to TRBD2. V lost 8 bases to trimming and J lost 0 bases; unmatched junction nucleotides: 17. Germline-derived CDR1 and CDR2 are LNHDA and SQIVND (reference sequence). The CDR3 is made up of 19 amino acids. CDR3 nucleotide sequence: TGTGCCAGTTTCCTCTTTAGCGGGAGGACTAAATATAGCACAGATACGCAGTATTTT. It is translated as CASFLFSGRTKYSTDTQYF.

The genes are TRBV9 and TRBJ2-3, with 7 nucleotides matching TRBD2. CDR3 size: 16 residues. Trimming at V came to 0 bases and at J to 6 bases, leaving 10 bases not matched to a gene. Germline lookup yields CDR1 SGDLS and CDR2 YYNGEE. The CDR3 here is CASSVGAGARADTQYF. The DNA for the CDR3 is TGTGCCAGCAGCGTAGGGGCGGGAGCGAGGGCTGATACGCAGTATTTT.

The table lists this clone with a count of one. V gene TRBV7-8 combines with J gene TRBJ2-3; D is possibly TRBD2 (5 bases). Germline V CDR1 and CDR2: SGHVS, FQNEAQ. CDR3 length equals 14 residues. V was clipped by 7 bases and J by 2 bases, with 13 bases between them. DNA of the CDR3: TGTGCCAGCACCCCGAGGCGGGTCACAGATACGCAGTATTTT. The encoded protein is CASTPRRVTDTQYF.

J is TRBJ1-4 and V is TRBV4-1; 9 bases match TRBD1. The junction had 8 bases not matched to a gene; V was cut back by 2 bases and J by 7 bases. Germline CDR1 is MGHRA and CDR2 is YSYEKL. The CDR3 has 16 amino acids. The CDR3 nucleotides are TGCGCCAGCAGCCAAAGTCCAACAGGGGGCGTTGAAAAACTGTTTTTT. This translates into CASSQSPTGGVEKLFF.